Presented here are 17 T cell receptor beta chains from one specimen sequenced in a study of vaccination and CD4 T cells after COVID-19 (dated by TCRdb to 2021 to 2024). Antigens of these TCRs are unknown. Library preparation was by PCR. The instrument given in TCRdb is Illumina iSeq 100. DNA from cultured CD4+ T cells was subjected to TCR sequencing with the Oncomine TCR Beta short-read assay at the Johns Hopkins FTIC core. TCRdb trimmed public reads at Q25 via fastp, called clones via MiXCR and kept in-frame beta chains. For every CDR3 protein sequence, its rows merge into one entry that carries the most common genes and DNA. The table for this sample lists approximately 4,600 distinct CDR3 sequences; less than 45% of them were counted only once. The ten top clones hold around 41% of the sample. The sample's treatment or condition, from its label and the paper: roughly ten-day PBMC culture with coronavirus spike peptide pools or control peptides (ViraFEST assay).

The sequenced sample was CD4+ T cells from blood, cultured in vitro. Receptors originate from a human donor who had recovered from COVID-19.

The V call is TRBV6-1, the J call TRBJ1-4, with D maybe TRBD1 (6 bases). The CDR3 is made up of 14 amino acids. Trimming took off 3 bases at V and 6 bases at J, with 11 bases between the two ends. Germline assignment: CDR1 MNHNS and CDR2 SASEGT. The CDR3 DNA is TGTGCCAGCAGTGATGGGGGGGGCTATGAAAAACTGTTTTTT. Amino acids: CASSDGGGYEKLFF.

This clonotype was picked up a small number of times. V gene TRBV2 combines with J gene TRBJ2-5; no firm D call. The CDR3 has 11 amino acids. V lost 2 bases and J lost 5, with 3 bases in between. CDR1 is SNHLY, CDR2 FYNNEI, per germline. CDR3 sequence: CASSERETQYF. Here the CDR3 DNA reads TGTGCCAGCAGTGAACGGGAGACCCAGTACTTC.

This sequence joins TRBV20-1 and TRBJ2-1; D is possibly TRBD1 or TRBD2 (5 bases each). This CDR3 is 12 amino acids long. Germline V gene data show CDR1 as DFQATT and CDR2 as SNEGSKA (reference sequence). Deletions cut 5 bases from V and 9 bases from J, with 14 bases between. The DNA of the CDR3 is TGCAGTGCTGACAGCGGACCTACTGAGCAGTTCTTC. Its translation: CSADSGPTEQFF.

There are a few counts of this clonotype. The chain employs TRBV20-1 and TRBJ1-4; no reliable D call. There are 14 residues in the CDR3. V was trimmed by 2 bases and J by 0 bases, leaving 7 bases between them. CDR1 and CDR2 (germline): DFQATT, SNEGSKA (reference sequence). The CDR3 DNA is TGCAGTGCTAGACCGGGTGCAACTAATGAAAAACTGTTTTTT. The encoded protein is CSARPGATNEKLFF.

This clonotype was counted only a few times. V gene TRBV10-1 combines with J gene TRBJ1-5; tentatively, D is TRBD1 (5 bases). V dropped 6 bases and J dropped 3 bases, with 15 bases sitting between them. The germline V gene has CDR1 WNHNN and CDR2 SYGVQD (reference sequence). CDR3 length equals 15 residues. For the CDR3, the DNA is TGCGCCAGCAGCCGAGGGGTCCAGGTCAATCAGCCCCAGCATTTT. Protein: CASSRGVQVNQPQHF.

This clonotype rates as hyperexpanded. CDR3 DNA: TGTGCCAGCAGCAGAGTGACAGGCCTCTCTGGGGCCAACGTCCTGACTTTC. Encoded protein: CASSRVTGLSGANVLTF. The chain carries TRBV6-1 and TRBJ2-6, with TRBD1 as a possible D gene (6 bases). The CDR3 extends over 17 amino acids. V gave up 6 bases and J gave up 0 bases, with 15 bases separating them. Germline CDR1 MNHNS, CDR2 SASEGT.

This chain uses TRBV2 with TRBJ2-7; D may be TRBD2 (6 bases). The germline V gene has CDR1 SNHLY and CDR2 FYNNEI. CDR3 length: 12 residues. Trimming took 4 bases from V and 4 from J, leaving 8 bases between them. DNA of the CDR3: TGTGCCAGCAGTGCGACTAGTTACGAGCAGTACTTC. Residues: CASSATSYEQYF. The full variable domain, with the rest looked up from reference TRBV2 and TRBJ2-7, is EPEVTQTPSHQVTQMGQEVILRCVPISNHLYFYWYRQILGQKVEFLVSFYNNEISEKSEIFDDQFSVERPDGSNFTLKIRSTKLEDSAMYFCASSATSYEQYFGPGTRLTVT.

The V and J genes are TRBV28 and TRBJ1-6; weak D call: TRBD1 (6 bases). The germline V gene encodes CDR1 MDHEN and CDR2 SYDVKM. This CDR3 comprises 15 residues. The germline V and J ends were trimmed by 5 bases and 4 bases, with 12 bases remaining between them. The chain's CDR3 is CASSPHRVYNSPLHF. The CDR3 DNA reads as TGTGCCAGCAGTCCACACAGGGTGTATAATTCACCCCTCCACTTT. The full variable domain, in which reference TRBV28 and TRBJ1-6 provide the parts outside the CDR3, is DVKVTQSSRYLVKRTGEKVFLECVQDMDHENMFWYRQDPGLGLRLIYFSYDVKMKEKGDIPEGYSVSREKKERFSLILESASTNQTSMYLCASSPHRVYNSPLHFGNGTRLTVT.

This clonotype has a handful of counts. The rearrangement links TRBV5-4 to TRBJ2-5; TRBD2 matches 11 bases. The CDR3 runs to 16 residues. Trimming removed 1 base from V and 5 bases from J; junction bases left unmatched: 7. CDR1 is SGHNT and CDR2 is YYREEE in the germline V gene (reference sequence). CDR3 protein: CASSLPLAGVRETQYF. The CDR3 bases are TGTGCCAGCAGCTTGCCACTAGCGGGAGTACGGGAGACCCAGTACTTC.

The genes are TRBV19 and TRBJ2-3; D remains unclear. Per the germline V gene, CDR1 is LNHDA and CDR2 is SQIVND (reference sequence). The CDR3 spans 14 residues. V was clipped by 7 bases and J by 2 bases, with 13 bases between them. The CDR3 here is CASIGRSSTDTQYF. In DNA form, the CDR3 reads TGTGCCAGTATCGGACGGAGCTCCACAGATACGCAGTATTTT.

Within the sample, this clonotype is hyperexpanded. The V and J genes are TRBV2 and TRBJ1-2; the match to TRBD1 covers 9 bases. After removal of 6 bases from V and 4 bases from J, the junction contained 3 bases not matched to a gene. Per the germline V gene, CDR1 is SNHLY and CDR2 is FYNNEI. CDR3 length: 13 residues. CDR3 protein: CASSVDRGYGYTF. The CDR3 DNA reads as TGTGCCAGCAGCGTGGACAGGGGCTATGGCTACACCTTC.

This clonotype was counted only a few times. The rearrangement uses TRBV11-3 and TRBJ1-2, with D perhaps matching TRBD1 (6 bases). Per the germline V gene, CDR1 is SGHNT and CDR2 is YENEEA. The CDR3 is made up of 15 amino acids. V lost 5 bases and J 0 bases, leaving 13 bases between the germline ends. CDR3 protein: CASSPRGTSNYGYTF. The CDR3 coding sequence is TGTGCCAGCAGCCCGAGGGGGACTTCTAACTATGGCTACACCTTC.

A few counts support this clonotype. V usage is TRBV2 and J usage is TRBJ2-6; D is possibly TRBD2 (6 bases). The V end was cut by 8 bases, the J end by 10 bases, with 6 bases between. CDR1 and CDR2 from the germline V gene are SNHLY and FYNNEI. This CDR3 is 10 amino acids long. As DNA, the CDR3 is TGTGCCAGCGGGGGGAACGTCCTGACTTTC. Translating it yields CASGGNVLTF.

This clonotype has only a few counts. The V call is TRBV6-2 or TRBV6-3, the J call TRBJ1-6, with D perhaps matching TRBD1 (5 bases). Trimming removed 6 bases at V and 4 bases at J, with 16 bases between. Germline CDR1 MNHEY, CDR2 SVGEGT. This CDR3 is 16 amino acids long. In DNA form, the CDR3 reads TGTGCCAGCAGACCGGGACTGAGTGTTTATAATTCACCCCTCCACTTT. Residues: CASRPGLSVYNSPLHF.

In its sample, this clonotype is medium-sized. This chain joins TRBV20-1 and TRBJ2-7; 8 bases align to TRBD1. In germline, CDR1 is DFQATT, CDR2 SNEGSKA (reference sequence). V shed 4 bases and J 5 bases; nucleotides not matched to a gene: 7. CDR3 length equals 13 residues. The CDR3 loop reads CSATDRVRDEQYF. CDR3 in DNA: TGCAGTGCTACGGACAGGGTCCGCGACGAGCAGTACTTC.

The gene calls are TRBV24-1 and TRBJ1-2; D not certain. From germline, CDR1 is KGHDR and CDR2 SFDVKD. V shed 3 bases and J shed 0 bases, with 10 bases lying between them. This CDR3 spans 15 amino acids. DNA for the CDR3: TGTGCCACCAGTGATACGACGGGGACTAACTATGGCTACACCTTC. This translates into CATSDTTGTNYGYTF.

The V gene is TRBV7-2, the J gene TRBJ2-7, with TRBD2 matching 12 bases. This CDR3 is built from 16 residues. Germline V CDR1 and CDR2: SGHTA, FQGNSA. With V trimmed by 6 bases and J by 2 bases, 8 bases remained unmatched. CDR3 DNA: TGTGCCAGCAGTCGAACTAGCGGGGGGATTACCTACGAGCAGTACTTC. Its protein product is CASSRTSGGITYEQYF.